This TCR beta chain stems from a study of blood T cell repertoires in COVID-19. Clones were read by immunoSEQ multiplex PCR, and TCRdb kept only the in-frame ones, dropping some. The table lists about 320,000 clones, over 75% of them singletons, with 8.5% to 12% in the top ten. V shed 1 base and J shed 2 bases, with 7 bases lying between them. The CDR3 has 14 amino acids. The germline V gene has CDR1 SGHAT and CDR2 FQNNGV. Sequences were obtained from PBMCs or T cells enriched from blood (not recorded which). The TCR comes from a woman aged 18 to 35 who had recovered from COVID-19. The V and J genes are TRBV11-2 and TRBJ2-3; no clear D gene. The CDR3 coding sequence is TGTGCCAGCAGCTTAGCGGTTACCACAGATACGCAGTATTTT. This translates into CASSLAVTTDTQYF.